These T cell receptor beta chains were read from a single sample in a study of T cells after yellow fever vaccination. TCRdb re-called the 5' RACE reads through MiXCR, storing one row per CDR3 protein. This sample has roughly 320,000 distinct CDR3 sequences, with around 11% found just once. The input for sequencing was CD4+ T cells sorted from PBMCs, taken 45 days after the yellow fever booster vaccination. These TCRs come from a man aged 18 to 29 who received the YFV17D yellow fever vaccine. Both conserved end residues are part of each CDR3. A D gene is named only where the DNA matches it firmly. Clone size is given for some rows only: seen once, a few or many times, or a class if the clone is expanded.

j_gene,d_gene,v_gene,abundance,CDR3aa,CDR3nt
TRBJ2-5,NA,TRBV5-1,NA,CASSLASGTEGETQYF,TGCGCCAGCAGCTTGGCCTCCGGGACCGAAGGGGAGACCCAGTACTTC
TRBJ2-5,TRBD1,TRBV11-2,NA,CASSFTWDRGETQYF,TGTGCCAGCAGCTTTACGTGGGACAGGGGTGAGACCCAGTACTTC
TRBJ1-1,TRBD1,TRBV15,NA,CATSRAGTGIWGTEAFF,TGTGCCACCAGCAGGGCCGGGACAGGAATTTGGGGCACTGAAGCTTTCTTT
TRBJ1-6,TRBD1,TRBV3-1,NA,CASSRVQGGYGSPLHF,TGTGCCAGCAGCCGCGTACAGGGGGGTTATGGTTCACCCCTCCACTTT
TRBJ2-7,TRBD1,TRBV10-3,few,CAITPGTGTYEQYF,TGTGCCATCACACCCGGGACAGGGACCTACGAGCAGTACTTC
TRBJ1-2,NA,TRBV12-3/TRBV12-4,many,CASSKTGTPEGGYTF,TGTGCCAGCAGTAAAACAGGGACACCTGAGGGTGGCTACACCTTC
TRBJ2-7,NA,TRBV27,NA,CASRFLGTYEQYF,TGTGCCAGCAGATTTCTAGGGACCTACGAGCAGTACTTC
TRBJ1-5,NA,TRBV11-2,NA,CASSLRVGRESQPQHF,TGTGCCAGCAGCTTACGGGTGGGCAGAGAGAGTCAGCCCCAGCATTTT
TRBJ1-3,NA,TRBV20-1,few,CSAREAIGNTIYF,TGCAGTGCTAGAGAGGCCATCGGAAACACCATATATTTT
TRBJ2-1,NA,TRBV20-1,many,CSARALASFYNEQFF,TGCAGTGCTAGGGCCCTAGCGTCGTTCTACAATGAGCAGTTCTTC
TRBJ2-1,TRBD2,TRBV5-4,many,CASSFGGGNNEQFF,TGTGCCAGCAGCTTTGGCGGGGGAAACAATGAGCAGTTCTTC
TRBJ2-7,NA,TRBV4-3,NA,CASSQDRAGGEQYF,TGCGCCAGCAGCCAAGATAGGGCCGGGGGAGAGCAGTACTTC
TRBJ2-1,NA,TRBV7-8,many,CASSLAVGSPPEQFF,TGTGCCAGCAGCTTAGCAGTCGGCAGCCCCCCTGAGCAGTTCTTC
TRBJ2-3,TRBD2,TRBV20-1,many,CSANSASGGRTDTQYF,TGCAGTGCTAACTCGGCTAGCGGGGGGCGCACAGATACGCAGTATTTT
TRBJ1-1,NA,TRBV7-3,many,CASSLQGSMNTEAFF,TGTGCCAGCAGCTTACAGGGCAGCATGAACACTGAAGCTTTCTTT
TRBJ2-2,TRBD1,TRBV24-1,few,CATSDPGQGRAGELFF,TGTGCCACCAGTGACCCGGGACAGGGGAGGGCCGGGGAGCTGTTTTTT
TRBJ2-3,NA,TRBV7-2,NA,CASSWGRDTQYF,TGTGCCAGCAGCTGGGGCAGAGATACGCAGTATTTT
TRBJ1-4,TRBD1,TRBV3-1,NA,CASSRRTGDDEKLFF,TGTGCCAGCAGCCGCCGGACAGGGGATGATGAAAAACTGTTTTTT
TRBJ2-5,NA,TRBV7-8,many,CASSLIQQETQYF,TGTGCCAGCAGCTTAATCCAGCAAGAGACCCAGTACTTC
TRBJ1-1,TRBD1,TRBV10-3,few,CATLRQGVRTEAFF,TGTGCCACCCTTAGACAGGGAGTGCGAACTGAAGCTTTCTTT
TRBJ1-5,NA,TRBV12-3/TRBV12-4,NA,CASSPAENQPQHF,TGTGCCAGCAGTCCCGCCGAGAATCAGCCCCAGCATTTT
TRBJ2-7,NA,TRBV7-2,NA,CASSLGEGHYEQYF,TGTGCCAGCAGCTTAGGGGAGGGACACTACGAGCAGTACTTC
TRBJ2-1,NA,TRBV4-1,few,CASSQDVLGAVGVNEQFF,TGCGCCAGCAGCCAAGATGTATTAGGGGCCGTGGGGGTCAATGAGCAGTTCTTC
TRBJ1-1,NA,TRBV2,NA,CASSVMGSTEAFF,TGTGCCAGCAGTGTCATGGGGAGCACTGAAGCTTTCTTT
TRBJ2-1,TRBD2,TRBV14,NA,CASSQGPTSDASYNEQFF,TGTGCCAGCAGCCAAGGGCCAACTAGCGACGCCTCCTACAATGAGCAGTTCTTC
TRBJ2-1,NA,TRBV3-1,NA,CASSQEGSGNEQFF,TGTGCCAGCAGCCAAGAAGGTTCAGGAAATGAGCAGTTCTTC
TRBJ2-7,NA,TRBV11-2,NA,CASSTWRGSYEQYF,TGTGCCAGCAGCACCTGGCGGGGCTCGTACGAGCAGTACTTC
TRBJ2-2,NA,TRBV4-3,many,CASSQESPQAGELFF,TGCGCCAGCAGCCAAGAATCTCCGCAGGCCGGGGAGCTGTTTTTT
TRBJ2-7,NA,TRBV21-1,NA,CAAPSLAYEQYF,TGTGCCGCCCCCTCCCTAGCGTACGAGCAGTACTTC
TRBJ2-2,NA,TRBV7-2,NA,CASSPGTFTGELFF,TGTGCCAGCAGCCCCGGGACATTCACCGGGGAGCTGTTTTTT
TRBJ2-5,TRBD1,TRBV5-1,many,CASSFTGDDETQYF,TGCGCCAGCAGCTTTACAGGGGATGATGAGACCCAGTACTTC
TRBJ1-1,NA,TRBV6-4,NA,CASSDSREDRKKFPTEAFF,TGTGCCAGCAGTGACTCGAGGGAAGACAGAAAAAAGTTTCCCACTGAAGCTTTCTTT
TRBJ1-1,NA,TRBV4-2,NA,CASSPPGEVTEAFF,TGTGCCAGCAGCCCCCCCGGTGAAGTCACTGAAGCTTTCTTT
TRBJ2-2,NA,TRBV20-1,few,CSAMSGANTGELFF,TGCAGTGCTATGTCAGGGGCAAACACCGGGGAGCTGTTTTTT
TRBJ1-1,NA,TRBV7-9,NA,CASSISTGNTEAFF,TGTGCCAGCAGCATATCCACGGGGAACACTGAAGCTTTCTTT